This TCR beta chain comes out of a study of spatial heterogeneity in lung cancer. Points from the study as a whole: The authors estimated that roughly 7.3% of tumor T cells were covered for alpha chains and around 12% for beta chains. Mutation counts in tumors were tracked by counts of expanded intratumoral alpha and beta TCRs.

Specified time point: sample taken at primary tumor resection. The sequenced material consisted of unsorted whole RNA from tumor, nontumor lung or frozen PBMC. This clonotype was recorded many times. What it binds is not known. The ends were cut back, 0 bases at V and 5 bases at J, with 10 bases in the middle. This CDR3 region has 15 residues. Germline CDR1 LGHNA, CDR2 YNFKEQ. Each CDR3 protein is one row after TCRdb ran MiXCR on the 5' RACE reads. The table lists about 14,000 distinct CDR3 sequences, approximately 4.8% of them singletons. The receptor comes from a female donor with early-stage non-small cell lung cancer. The rearrangement joins TRBV4-2 to TRBJ1-4; D not certain. The sample in question was lung tumor tissue, obtained at surgery. The CDR3 reads CASSQDLQYNEKLFF. In DNA, the CDR3 is TGTGCCAGCAGCCAAGATTTACAGTACAATGAAAAACTGTTTTTT.